The 31 T cell receptor beta chains below all came from one sample that was sequenced in a study of T cell responses to AZD1222 COVID-19 vaccine. TCRdb keeps only in-frame clones here, not all; method: immunoSEQ multiplex PCR. Of about 100,000 clones in the sample, 80% to 90% are singletons; the top ten hold under 4.5%. Specimen: peripheral blood, collected on day 0 of MenACWY control vaccination. All receptors derive from an adult in good health.

The CDR3: CASSQGPHTTGELFF. The CDR3 nucleotides read TGTGCCAGCAGCCAGGGACCCCACACAACCGGGGAGCTGTTTTTT. This chain connects TRBV3-1 (or the pseudogene TRBV3-2) to TRBJ2-2; the D gene could be TRBD1 or TRBD2 (5 bases each). The CDR3 totals 15 residues. The V gene's germline CDR1 is LGHDT and CDR2 YNNKEL (reference sequence). V dropped 3 bases and J dropped 5 bases, with 13 bases sitting between them.

The rearrangement joins TRBV30 to TRBJ2-7; 10 positions match TRBD2. The germline V gene has CDR1 GTSNPN and CDR2 SVGIG (reference sequence). V was pared by 6 bases and J by 0 bases, with 14 bases of the junction left unmatched. This CDR3 is 17 amino acids long. CDR3 amino acids: CACTGTSDIPVSYEQYF. In nucleotides, the CDR3 is TGTGCCTGCACCGGGACTAGCGACATCCCAGTCTCCTACGAGCAGTACTTC.

The chain links TRBV21-1 to TRBJ1-3. TRBV21-1 is a known pseudogene. The CDR3 totals 14 residues. CDR3 nucleotides: TGTGCCAGCAGTCTATCCTGCTCTGGAAACACCATATATTTT. Translating gives CASSLSCSGNTIYF.

This sequence joins TRBV6-1 and TRBJ1-6; D is possibly TRBD1 (6 bases). Between the trimmed V and J ends, which lost 1 base and 13 bases, there was a span of 11 bases. This CDR3 has 13 residues. Germline lookup yields CDR1 MNHNS and CDR2 SASEGT. This CDR3 reads CASSEGEGGPLHF. The CDR3 DNA reads as TGTGCCAGCAGTGAAGGGGAAGGGGGGCCCCTCCACTTT.

The rearrangement links TRBV5-1 to TRBJ1-6; the D is unclear. The CDR3 sequence is 17 residues long. From germline, CDR1 is SGHRS and CDR2 YFSETQ. Deletions cut 0 bases from V and 0 bases from J, with 10 bases between. As DNA, the CDR3 is TGCGCCAGCAGCTTGGGACACCTCAGCTCCTATAATTCACCCCTCCACTTT. It yields the protein CASSLGHLSSYNSPLHF.

This sequence joins TRBV2 and TRBJ1-1; TRBD1 agrees at 7 bases. Germline V CDR1 and CDR2: SNHLY, FYNNEI. CDR3 size: 14 residues. V shed 7 bases, J shed 4 bases, and the junction held 9 bases outside the gene matches. This chain's CDR3 is CASIRQGESTEAFF. CDR3 DNA: TGTGCCAGCATTCGACAGGGTGAGAGCACTGAAGCTTTCTTT.

The rearrangement links TRBV27 to TRBJ2-7, with D possibly matching TRBD2 (6 bases). The CDR3 consists of 13 residues. Germline V lookup: CDR1 MNHEY, CDR2 SMNVEV (reference sequence). V was trimmed by 8 bases and J by 6 bases, leaving 17 bases between them. Here the CDR3 DNA reads TGTGCCAGCGGTCGGGAGTTCGGAGGCGAGCAGTACTTC. Its translation is CASGREFGGEQYF.

This clone was recorded once. This chain connects TRBV30 to TRBJ2-3; D is perhaps TRBD1 or TRBD2 (6 bases each). This CDR3 spans 13 amino acids. V was pared by 7 bases and J by 3 bases, with 14 bases between. Germline CDR1 and CDR2: GTSNPN and SVGIG (reference sequence). DNA for the CDR3: TGTGCCTTCGTACCGGGGGCAACAGATACGCAGTATTTT. The encoded protein is CAFVPGATDTQYF.

The chain recombines TRBV19 with TRBJ1-6; D uncertain. V was pared by 7 bases and J by 6 bases, with 16 bases between. This CDR3 comprises 15 residues. Germline V gives CDR1 LNHDA, CDR2 SQIVND (reference sequence). The chain's CDR3 is CASTHGDVGNSPLHF. CDR3 sequence (DNA): TGTGCCAGTACCCACGGGGATGTCGGTAATTCACCCCTCCACTTT.

This clone was observed a single time. V usage is TRBV28 and J usage is TRBJ1-2; D is uncertain. V shed 4 bases and J shed 3 bases, with 9 bases lying between them. The CDR3 contains 13 residues. CDR1 and CDR2 (germline): MDHEN, SYDVKM. The chain's CDR3 is CASSWGQHYGYTF. CDR3 in DNA: TGTGCCAGCAGTTGGGGTCAGCACTATGGCTACACCTTC.

This sequence joins TRBV9 and TRBJ1-5; D gene uncertain. Germline CDR1 and CDR2: SGDLS and YYNGEE. V shed 0 bases and J shed 6 bases, with 10 bases lying between them. This CDR3 is 14 amino acids long. The CDR3 DNA reads as TGTGCCAGCAGCGTAGGATCCTTGGGTCAGCCCCAGCATTTT. Translation gives CASSVGSLGQPQHF.

CDR3 loop: CASSRGQGRETGELFF. The CDR3 DNA is TGTGCCAGCAGCCGAGGACAGGGGAGGGAAACCGGGGAGCTGTTTTTT. This chain links TRBV5-4 with TRBJ2-2, with 9 bases matching TRBD1. Germline values: CDR1 SGHNT, CDR2 YYREEE (reference sequence). The ends lost 4 bases at V and 5 bases at J; junction bases unmatched: 9. The CDR3 contains 16 residues.

V is TRBV7-9 and J is TRBJ1-2; D might be TRBD1 (5 bases). Between the trimmed V and J ends, which lost 1 base and 2 bases, there was a span of 8 bases. The CDR3 has 14 residues. Germline loops: CDR1 SEHNR, CDR2 FQNEAQ (reference sequence). The CDR3 nucleotides are TGTGCCAGCAGCTTAGAATCAGGGAACTATGGCTACACCTTC. This translates into CASSLESGNYGYTF.

The chain links TRBV6-1 to TRBJ1-2, with D tentatively TRBD1 (6 bases). Germline V gene data show CDR1 as MNHNS and CDR2 as SASEGT. The CDR3 spans 14 residues. V lost 3 bases, J lost 7 bases, and 15 bases lay in between. This CDR3 reads CASSEAGGAGGYTF. For the CDR3, the DNA is TGTGCCAGCAGTGAGGCCGGGGGCGCGGGTGGCTACACCTTC.

The chain carries TRBV29-1 and TRBJ1-4; no reliable D call. The CDR3 is 13 amino acids. Germline loops: CDR1 SQVTM, CDR2 ANQGSEA. V gave up 1 base and J gave up 5 bases, with 8 bases separating them. CDR3 sequence: CSVEVQFNEKLFF. In DNA, the CDR3 is TGCAGCGTTGAAGTACAGTTCAATGAAAAACTGTTTTTT.

The rearrangement links TRBV7-9 to TRBJ1-4; no clear D gene. Germline CDR1 SEHNR, CDR2 FQNEAQ (reference sequence). Trimming pared 5 bases from V and 0 bases from J, leaving 16 bases between. The length of the CDR3 is 17 residues. In DNA, the CDR3 is TGTGCCAGCAGCGACGGACGCCCGATTGCAACTAATGAAAAACTGTTTTTT. Translating gives CASSDGRPIATNEKLFF.

This sequence joins TRBV18 and TRBJ2-1; no reliable D call. Trimming pared 3 bases from V and 4 bases from J, leaving 19 bases between. This CDR3 has 17 residues. Germline-derived CDR1 and CDR2 are KGHSH and LQKENI. The CDR3: CASSPPLGTMGYNEQFF. CDR3 coding DNA: TGTGCCAGCTCACCTCCCCTAGGAACAATGGGGTACAATGAGCAGTTCTTC. The full variable domain, rest sourced from reference TRBV18 and TRBJ2-1, is NAGVMQNPRHLVRRRGQEARLRCSPMKGHSHVYWYRQLPEEGLKFMVYLQKENIIDESGMPKERFSAEFPKEGPSILRIQQVVRGDSAAYFCASSPPLGTMGYNEQFFGPGTRLTVL.

V gene TRBV28 combines with J gene TRBJ1-5; D not resolved. V was pared by 2 bases and J by 0 bases, with 11 bases between. There are 16 residues in the CDR3. Looked up from germline, CDR1 is MDHEN and CDR2 is SYDVKM. DNA of the CDR3: TGTGCCAGCAGTTTACCGGACCTCAATAGCAATCAGCCCCAGCATTTT. It codes for CASSLPDLNSNQPQHF. The complete variable domain, with remaining parts taken from reference TRBV28 and TRBJ1-5, reads DVKVTQSSRYLVKRTGEKVFLECVQDMDHENMFWYRQDPGLGLRLIYFSYDVKMKEKGDIPEGYSVSREKKERFSLILESASTNQTSMYLCASSLPDLNSNQPQHFGDGTRLSIL.

J is TRBJ1-5 and V is TRBV7-8; D ambiguous. Trimming left V 5 bases short and J 5 bases short, with 13 bases between. From germline, CDR1 is SGHVS and CDR2 FQNEAQ. The CDR3 runs to 14 residues. CDR3 amino acids: CASSPVSTDQPQHF. CDR3 sequence (DNA): TGTGCCAGCAGCCCGGTCTCCACGGATCAGCCCCAGCATTTT.

The chain couples TRBV19 to TRBJ1-2; D is ambiguous. The germline CDR1 and CDR2 sequences are LNHDA and SQIVND (reference sequence). This CDR3 spans 14 amino acids. Trimming stripped 10 bases from V and 0 bases from J, with 15 bases between. The CDR3 loop reads CATSVGVANYGYTF. The CDR3 nucleotides read TGTGCCACCTCCGTTGGGGTAGCTAACTATGGCTACACCTTC. Combining the CDR3 with reference TRBV19 and TRBJ1-2 gives the whole variable domain DGGITQSPKYLFRKEGQNVTLSCEQNLNHDAMYWYRQDPGQGLRLIYYSQIVNDFQKGDIAEGYSVSREKKESFPLTVTSAQKNPTAFYLCATSVGVANYGYTFGSGTRLTVV.

The rearrangement uses TRBV18 and TRBJ2-3; D is perhaps TRBD1 (5 bases). Trimming stripped 0 bases from V and 3 bases from J, with 10 bases between. Germline loops: CDR1 KGHSH, CDR2 LQKENI. The CDR3 is 15 amino acids. The CDR3 reads CASSPPGAGTDTQYF. The CDR3 DNA sequence: TGTGCCAGCTCACCACCAGGGGCTGGTACAGATACGCAGTATTTT.

This chain joins TRBV5-1 and TRBJ2-2; D is perhaps TRBD2 (7 bases). The length of the CDR3 is 15 residues. Germline lookup yields CDR1 SGHRS and CDR2 YFSETQ. V lost 8 bases to trimming and J lost 7 bases, with 21 bases between them. The CDR3 coding sequence is TGCGCCAGTGGCCGGCTCGGGGGGCCGGTCGGGGAGCTGTTTTTT. Protein: CASGRLGGPVGELFF.

This chain connects TRBV6-5 to TRBJ2-1, with 8 positions matching TRBD1. The CDR3 covers 14 residues. Germline lookup yields CDR1 MNHEY and CDR2 SVGAGI. The J segment lost 5 bases and the V segment lost 4 bases, leaving 4 bases of the junction unmatched. The CDR3 sequence: CASSSWDRHNEQFF. The CDR3 DNA reads as TGTGCCAGCAGTTCCTGGGACAGGCACAATGAGCAGTTCTTC.

By its share, this clone is medium-sized. The chain carries TRBV18 and TRBJ2-7, with 7 bases that match TRBD1. The junction had 0 bases not matched to a gene; V was cut back by 3 bases and J by 4 bases. Germline values: CDR1 KGHSH, CDR2 LQKENI. CDR3 size: 12 residues. Here the CDR3 reads CASSPTGYEQYF. The CDR3 nucleotides are TGTGCCAGCTCACCGACAGGGTACGAGCAGTACTTC.

This chain connects TRBV27 to TRBJ1-2; tentative D call: TRBD1 (6 bases). This CDR3 is 15 amino acids long. The V and J ends lost 0 bases and 3 bases respectively, with 11 bases between them. The germline CDR1 and CDR2 sequences are MNHEY and SMNVEV (reference sequence). This chain's CDR3 is CASSLSGGPYYGYTF. The CDR3 DNA is TGTGCCAGCAGTTTATCGGGGGGGCCTTACTATGGCTACACCTTC.

The chain is built from TRBV7-9 and TRBJ1-1; 12 bases agree with TRBD1. Germline V CDR1 and CDR2: SEHNR, FQNEAQ (reference sequence). The CDR3 has 14 residues. Unmatched junction bases numbered 8, after V lost 8 bases and J lost 7 bases. CDR3 sequence reads: CASVRGQGADEAFF. CDR3 bases: TGTGCCAGCGTTCGGGGACAGGGGGCGGATGAAGCTTTCTTT.

The V gene is TRBV7-2, the J gene TRBJ1-1; D gene uncertain. V dropped 3 bases and J dropped 3 bases, with 17 bases sitting between them. Germline values: CDR1 SGHTA, CDR2 FQGNSA. This CDR3 region has 16 residues. As DNA, the CDR3 is TGTGCCAGCAGCTTTGCAGGAGGAGCGGGGTACACTGAAGCTTTCTTT. Translation gives CASSFAGGAGYTEAFF.

This rearrangement joins TRBV5-1 to TRBJ1-5; TRBD1 aligns across 9 bases. CDR1 and CDR2 (germline): SGHRS, YFSETQ. V shed 5 bases, J shed 5 bases, and the junction held 8 bases outside the gene matches. This CDR3 comprises 15 residues. This chain's CDR3 is CASSSTGGRDQPQHF. CDR3 DNA: TGCGCCAGCAGTTCAACAGGGGGCAGGGATCAGCCCCAGCATTTT.

The chain combines TRBV28 with TRBJ2-7; TRBD2 aligns across 7 bases. With 6 bases clipped from V and 4 bases from J, the junction kept 6 bases outside the gene matches. The CDR3 is 13 amino acids. Germline CDR1 and CDR2: MDHEN and SYDVKM. The CDR3: CASRGEGLYEQYF. The CDR3 DNA sequence: TGTGCCAGCAGGGGGGAGGGCCTGTACGAGCAGTACTTC.

A note on this clone: A read error may account for a junction end that differs from germline. In DNA, the CDR3 is TGTGCTAGCAGCCTAGGCTCCCAGGGAGCAGATACGCAGTATTTT. Translated: CASSLGSQGADTQYF. V is TRBV7-7 and J is TRBJ2-3; D is tentatively TRBD1 or TRBD2 (5 bases each). This CDR3 has 15 amino acids. Germline V lookup: CDR1 SSHAT, CDR2 FNYEAQ (reference sequence). The whole variable domain, remainder taken from reference TRBV7-7 and TRBJ2-3, is GAGVSQSPRYKVTKRGQDVTLRCDPISSHATLYWYQQALGQGPEFLTYFNYEAQPDKSGLPSDRFSAERPEGSISTLTIQRTEQRDSAMYRCASSLGSQGADTQYFGPGTRLTVL.

This chain joins TRBV5-5 and TRBJ2-2; 15 bases map to TRBD2. Per germline, CDR1 SGHKS and CDR2 YYEKEE (reference sequence). With 1 base clipped from V and 6 bases from J, the junction kept 1 base outside the gene matches. The CDR3 loop spans 16 amino acids. The CDR3 DNA is TGTGCCAGCAGCTTGCGGACTAGCGGGAGGGCCGGGGAGCTGTTTTTT. It codes for CASSLRTSGRAGELFF.